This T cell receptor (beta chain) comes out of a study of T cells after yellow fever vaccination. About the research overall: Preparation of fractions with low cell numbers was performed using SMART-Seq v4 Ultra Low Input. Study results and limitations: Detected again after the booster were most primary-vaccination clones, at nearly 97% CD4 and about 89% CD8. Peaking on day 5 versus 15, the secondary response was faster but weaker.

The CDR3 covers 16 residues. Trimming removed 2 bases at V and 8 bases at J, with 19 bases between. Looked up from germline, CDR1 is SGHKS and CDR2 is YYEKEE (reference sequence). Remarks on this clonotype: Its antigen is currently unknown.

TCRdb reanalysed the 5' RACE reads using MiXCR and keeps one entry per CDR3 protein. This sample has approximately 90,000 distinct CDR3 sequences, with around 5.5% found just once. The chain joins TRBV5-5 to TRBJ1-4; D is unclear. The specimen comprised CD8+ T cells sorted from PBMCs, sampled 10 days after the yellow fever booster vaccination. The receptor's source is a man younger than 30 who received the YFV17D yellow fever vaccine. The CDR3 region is CASSFAVRQTSEKLFF. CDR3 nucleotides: TGTGCCAGCAGCTTCGCGGTGCGGCAGACTTCCGAAAAACTGTTTTTT. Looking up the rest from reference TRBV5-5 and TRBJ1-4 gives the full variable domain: DAGVTQSPTHLIKTRGQQVTLRCSPISGHKSVSWYQQVLGQGPQFIFQYYEKEERGRGNFPDRFSARQFPNYSSELNVNALLLGDSALYLCASSFAVRQTSEKLFFGSGTQLSVL.